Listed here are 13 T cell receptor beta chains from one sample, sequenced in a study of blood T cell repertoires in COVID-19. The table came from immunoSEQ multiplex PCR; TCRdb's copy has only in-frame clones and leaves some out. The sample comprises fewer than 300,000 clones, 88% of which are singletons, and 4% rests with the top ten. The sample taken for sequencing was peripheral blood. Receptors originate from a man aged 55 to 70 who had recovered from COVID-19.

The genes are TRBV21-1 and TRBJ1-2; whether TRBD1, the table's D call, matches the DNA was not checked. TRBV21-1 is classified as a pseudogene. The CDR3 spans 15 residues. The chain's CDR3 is CAGRDRDKGPYGYTF. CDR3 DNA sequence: TGTGCCGGCAGAGACCGGGACAAAGGACCCTATGGCTACACCTTC.

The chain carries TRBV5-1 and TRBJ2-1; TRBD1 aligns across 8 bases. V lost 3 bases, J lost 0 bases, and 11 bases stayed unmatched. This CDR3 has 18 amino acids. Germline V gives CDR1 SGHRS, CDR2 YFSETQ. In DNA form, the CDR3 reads TGCGCCAGCAGCTCGGACAGGGTAGGATTAAGCTCCTACAATGAGCAGTTCTTC. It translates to CASSSDRVGLSSYNEQFF. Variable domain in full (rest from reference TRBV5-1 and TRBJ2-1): KAGVTQTPRYLIKTRGQQVTLSCSPISGHRSVSWYQQTPGQGLQFLFEYFSETQRNKGNFPGRFSGRQFSNSRSEMNVSTLELGDSALYLCASSSDRVGLSSYNEQFFGPGTRLTVL.

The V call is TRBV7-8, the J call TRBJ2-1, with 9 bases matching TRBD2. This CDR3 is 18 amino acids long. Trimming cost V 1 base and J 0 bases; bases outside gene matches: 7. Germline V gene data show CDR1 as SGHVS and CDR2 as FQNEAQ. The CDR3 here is CASSLGERGASSYNEQFF. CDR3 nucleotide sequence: TGTGCCAGCAGCTTAGGAGAGCGGGGGGCTAGCTCCTACAATGAGCAGTTCTTC. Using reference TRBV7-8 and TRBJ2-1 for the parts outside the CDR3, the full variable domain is GAGVSQSPRYKVAKRGQDVALRCDPISGHVSLFWYQQALGQGPEFLTYFQNEAQLDKSGLPSDRFFAERPEGSVSTLKIQRTQQEDSAVYLCASSLGERGASSYNEQFFGPGTRLTVL.

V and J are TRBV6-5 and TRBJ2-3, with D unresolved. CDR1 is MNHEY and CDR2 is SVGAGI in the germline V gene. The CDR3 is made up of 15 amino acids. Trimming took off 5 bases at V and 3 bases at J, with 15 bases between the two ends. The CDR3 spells CASSILSPLTDTQYF. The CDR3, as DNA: TGTGCCAGCAGTATCCTTAGTCCCTTAACAGATACGCAGTATTTT.

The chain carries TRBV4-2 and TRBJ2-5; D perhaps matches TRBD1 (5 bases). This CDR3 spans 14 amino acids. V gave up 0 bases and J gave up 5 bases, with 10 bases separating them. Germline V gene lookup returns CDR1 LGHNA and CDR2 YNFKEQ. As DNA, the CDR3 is TGTGCCAGCAGCCAAGATTCAGGGTGGGAGACCCAGTACTTC. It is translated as CASSQDSGWETQYF.

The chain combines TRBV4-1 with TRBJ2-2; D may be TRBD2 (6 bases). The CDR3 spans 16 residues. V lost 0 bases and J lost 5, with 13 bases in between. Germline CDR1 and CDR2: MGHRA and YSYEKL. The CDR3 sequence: CASSQDGGSWTGELFF. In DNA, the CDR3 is TGCGCCAGCAGCCAAGATGGGGGGTCTTGGACCGGGGAGCTGTTTTTT.

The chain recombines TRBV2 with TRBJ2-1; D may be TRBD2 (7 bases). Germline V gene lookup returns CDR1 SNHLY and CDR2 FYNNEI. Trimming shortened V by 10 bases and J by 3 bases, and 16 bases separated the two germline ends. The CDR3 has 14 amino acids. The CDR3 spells CATPGRGRYNEQFF. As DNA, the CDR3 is TGTGCCACGCCGGGGCGGGGGCGCTACAATGAGCAGTTCTTC.

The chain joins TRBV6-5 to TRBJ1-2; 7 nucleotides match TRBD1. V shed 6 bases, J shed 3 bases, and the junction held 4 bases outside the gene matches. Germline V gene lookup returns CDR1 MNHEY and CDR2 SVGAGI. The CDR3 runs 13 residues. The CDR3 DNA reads TGTGCCAGCAGGACAGGGACCTACTATGGCTACACCTTC. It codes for CASRTGTYYGYTF.

CDR3 DNA: TGTGCCTGGAGTGTATGGGGCACCACCTACGAGCAGTACTTC. Amino acid sequence: CAWSVWGTTYEQYF. V gene TRBV30 combines with J gene TRBJ2-7; perhaps TRBD1 as D (5 bases). Germline V gives CDR1 GTSNPN, CDR2 SVGIG (reference sequence). V lost 0 bases to trimming and J lost 2 bases, with 11 bases between them. The CDR3 extends over 14 amino acids.

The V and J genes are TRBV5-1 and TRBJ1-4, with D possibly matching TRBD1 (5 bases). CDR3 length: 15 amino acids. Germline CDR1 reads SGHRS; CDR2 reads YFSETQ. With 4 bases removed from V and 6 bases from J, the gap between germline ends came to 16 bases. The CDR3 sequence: CASSPGRSGDEKLFF. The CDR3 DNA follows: TGCGCCAGCAGCCCCGGACGCTCGGGGGATGAAAAACTGTTTTTT.

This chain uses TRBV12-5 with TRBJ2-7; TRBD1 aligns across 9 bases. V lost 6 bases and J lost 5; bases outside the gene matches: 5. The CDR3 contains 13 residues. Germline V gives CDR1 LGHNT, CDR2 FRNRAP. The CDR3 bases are TGTGCTAGTGGCCGGGACAGGGCCCACGAGCAGTACTTC. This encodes CASGRDRAHEQYF.

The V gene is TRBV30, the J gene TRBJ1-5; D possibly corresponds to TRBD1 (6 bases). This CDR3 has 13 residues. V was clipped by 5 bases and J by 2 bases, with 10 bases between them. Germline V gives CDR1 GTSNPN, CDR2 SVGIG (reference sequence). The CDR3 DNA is TGTGCCTGGGGGTCAGGGGGCAATCAGCCCCAGCATTTT. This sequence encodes CAWGSGGNQPQHF.

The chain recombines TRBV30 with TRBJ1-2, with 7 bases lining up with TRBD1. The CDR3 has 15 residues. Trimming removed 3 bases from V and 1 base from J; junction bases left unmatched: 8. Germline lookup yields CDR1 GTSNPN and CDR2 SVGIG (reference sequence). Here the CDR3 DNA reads TGTGCCTGGAGATGGGTCGACAGGGATAACTATGGCTACACCTTC. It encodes CAWRWVDRDNYGYTF.